A selection of T cell receptor beta chains follows, all from one sample in a study of blood T cell repertoires in COVID-19. Clones were sequenced by immunoSEQ multiplex PCR, and TCRdb holds only the in-frame ones, with some missing. The repertoire consists of about 180,000 clones, with 86% occurring once and the leading ten covering around 8.6%. The sample was PBMCs or T cells enriched from blood (not recorded which). The source of these receptors is a woman in her twenties or thirties who had recovered from COVID-19. Both conserved end residues are part of each CDR3. The D gene is left open where the match is weak. Only some rows state a clone size, as once, few, many or a class for expanded clones.

V gene: TRBV7-2
J gene: TRBJ1-1
D gene: -
clone size: -
CDR3 DNA: TGTGCCAGCAGCGCTGGACAGAACACTGAAGCTTTCTTT
CDR3 protein: CASSAGQNTEAFF

V gene: TRBV6-5
J gene: TRBJ1-2
D gene: -
clone size: -
CDR3 DNA: TGTGCCAGCAGCCCCGACAAGGCCTATGGCTACACCTTC
CDR3 protein: CASSPDKAYGYTF

V gene: TRBV11-2
J gene: TRBJ1-1
D gene: -
clone size: -
CDR3 DNA: TGTGCCAGCAGCCCAAAGGACAGATCGGAAGCTTTCTTT
CDR3 protein: CASSPKDRSEAFF

V gene: TRBV7-8
J gene: TRBJ2-7
D gene: TRBD1
clone size: -
CDR3 DNA: TGTGCCAGCAGCCTAAACGCCGACAGGGGGTACTCCTACGAGCAGTACTTC
CDR3 protein: CASSLNADRGYSYEQYF

V gene: TRBV29-1
J gene: TRBJ2-5
D gene: TRBD1
clone size: -
CDR3 DNA: TGCAGCGTCCGACAGGGGGCGGGAGAGACCCAGTACTTC
CDR3 protein: CSVRQGAGETQYF

V gene: TRBV27
J gene: TRBJ2-6
D gene: TRBD1
clone size: -
CDR3 DNA: TGTGCCAGCAGCCCCGACAGGGTTAGTGTGGTCTCTGGGGCCAACGTCCTGACTTTC
CDR3 protein: CASSPDRVSVVSGANVLTF

V gene: TRBV28
J gene: TRBJ2-2
D gene: -
clone size: -
CDR3 DNA: TGTGCCAGCAGTCTAGGGGGGAACACCGGGGAGCTGTTTTTT
CDR3 protein: CASSLGGNTGELFF

V gene: TRBV1
J gene: TRBJ2-1
D gene: -
clone size: -
CDR3 DNA: TGCACCAGCAGCCAAGGAGGACAGGGGGCCGGGAACCCCTACAATGAGCAGTTCTTC
CDR3 protein: CTSSQGGQGAGNPYNEQFF

V gene: TRBV7-9
J gene: TRBJ1-1
D gene: -
clone size: -
CDR3 DNA: TGTGCCAGCGAGTTGGGGCCCACTGAAGCTTTCTTT
CDR3 protein: CASELGPTEAFF

V gene: TRBV7-9
J gene: TRBJ1-4
D gene: -
clone size: -
CDR3 DNA: TGTGCCAGCAGCTCAACCGGGACTCTCGAAAAACTGTTTTTT
CDR3 protein: CASSSTGTLEKLFF

V gene: TRBV7-2
J gene: TRBJ2-2
D gene: TRBD2
clone size: -
CDR3 DNA: TGTGCCACGGGCATGTCTAGCGGGAGAAGACGAACCGGGGAGCTGTTTTTT
CDR3 protein: CATGMSSGRRRTGELFF

V gene: TRBV20-1
J gene: TRBJ1-4
D gene: -
clone size: few
CDR3 DNA: TGCAGTGCTAGTCAGGGGCTGGGAGCTAATGAAAAACTGTTTTTT
CDR3 protein: CSASQGLGANEKLFF

V gene: TRBV14
J gene: TRBJ1-2
D gene: -
clone size: once
CDR3 DNA: TGTGCCAGCAGCCCCCCTACCCGGGTGACTAACTATGGCTACACCTTC
CDR3 protein: CASSPPTRVTNYGYTF

V gene: TRBV23-1
J gene: TRBJ1-5
D gene: TRBD1
clone size: -
CDR3 DNA: TGCGCCAGCAGTCCTCGGGACAGAAATCAGCCCCAGCATTTT
CDR3 protein: CASSPRDRNQPQHF

V gene: TRBV5-1
J gene: TRBJ2-5
D gene: -
clone size: few
CDR3 DNA: TGCGCCAGCAGCTTGGAGTCGGCTAGTCAAGAGACCCAGTACTTC
CDR3 protein: CASSLESASQETQYF

V gene: TRBV4-1
J gene: TRBJ2-1
D gene: -
clone size: -
CDR3 DNA: TGCGCCAGCAGCCAAGAAAACAGGGTGGGCAATGAGCAGTTCTTC
CDR3 protein: CASSQENRVGNEQFF

V gene: TRBV25-1
J gene: TRBJ2-7
D gene: TRBD2
clone size: -
CDR3 DNA: TGTGCCAGCAGTGAGGGGGGGTACGAGCAGTACTTC
CDR3 protein: CASSEGGYEQYF

V gene: TRBV18
J gene: TRBJ2-1
D gene: -
clone size: once
CDR3 DNA: TGTGCCAGCTCACAGTTTATGGCTAGTCGCGACAATGAGCAGTTCTTC
CDR3 protein: CASSQFMASRDNEQFF

V gene: TRBV11-2
J gene: TRBJ2-3
D gene: -
clone size: -
CDR3 DNA: TGTGCCAGCAGCTTAGATCAGCGGGGCACAGATACGCAGTATTTT
CDR3 protein: CASSLDQRGTDTQYF

V gene: TRBV10-3
J gene: TRBJ2-7
D gene: TRBD1
clone size: -
CDR3 DNA: TGTGCCATCAGTGACTCCGGGACAGGGAAACTCTACGAGCAGTACTTC
CDR3 protein: CAISDSGTGKLYEQYF

V gene: TRBV2
J gene: TRBJ1-5
D gene: -
clone size: -
CDR3 DNA: TGTGCCAGCAGTGAAGGCGGGCGGGTATTGGGCCAGCCCCAGCATTTT
CDR3 protein: CASSEGGRVLGQPQHF

V gene: TRBV5-4
J gene: TRBJ2-7
D gene: TRBD2
clone size: -
CDR3 DNA: TGTGCCAGCAGCTACGGGGGGACTAGCGGTACCTACGAGCAGTACTTC
CDR3 protein: CASSYGGTSGTYEQYF

V gene: TRBV30
J gene: TRBJ2-7
D gene: TRBD2
clone size: -
CDR3 DNA: TGTGCCTGGAGTCCCGGGGGGGACGAGCAGTACTTC
CDR3 protein: CAWSPGGDEQYF

V gene: TRBV29-1
J gene: TRBJ1-1
D gene: -
clone size: -
CDR3 DNA: TGCAGCGTTGAACCAGGATCCATGAACACTGAAGCTTTCTTT
CDR3 protein: CSVEPGSMNTEAFF

V gene: TRBV7-6
J gene: TRBJ2-7
D gene: TRBD1
clone size: -
CDR3 DNA: TGTGCCAGCAGCTTCGGACAGGGGGCAGACTACGAGCAGTACTTC
CDR3 protein: CASSFGQGADYEQYF

V gene: TRBV10-2
J gene: TRBJ2-5
D gene: -
clone size: -
CDR3 DNA: TGCGCCAGCAGTGAGTCTGGACAGCACGGGACCCAGTACTTC
CDR3 protein: CASSESGQHGTQYF

V gene: TRBV19
J gene: TRBJ2-7
D gene: -
clone size: -
CDR3 DNA: TGTGCCACCGCGCGTCGACTTTCTCTTTCCTACGAGCAGTACTTC
CDR3 protein: CATARRLSLSYEQYF

V gene: TRBV19
J gene: TRBJ2-7
D gene: -
clone size: -
CDR3 DNA: TGTGCCAGTAGTACCCAGGGGCTCGACGAGCAGTACTTC
CDR3 protein: CASSTQGLDEQYF

V gene: TRBV7-3
J gene: TRBJ2-7
D gene: -
clone size: -
CDR3 DNA: TGTGCCAGCAGCCCCGGGAAACCGTACGAGCAGTACTTC
CDR3 protein: CASSPGKPYEQYF

V gene: TRBV18
J gene: TRBJ2-7
D gene: TRBD1
clone size: -
CDR3 DNA: TGTGCCAGCTCAGGACAGGGGGAGGACGAGCAGTACTTC
CDR3 protein: CASSGQGEDEQYF

V gene: TRBV7-7
J gene: TRBJ2-7
D gene: TRBD2
clone size: -
CDR3 DNA: TGTGCCAGCAGCTTAGGGACTAGCGGTCCCTACGAGCAGTACTTC
CDR3 protein: CASSLGTSGPYEQYF

V gene: TRBV30
J gene: TRBJ1-3
D gene: -
clone size: -
CDR3 DNA: TGTGCCTGGACAAGCGGAAACACCATATATTTT
CDR3 protein: CAWTSGNTIYF

V gene: TRBV30
J gene: TRBJ2-7
D gene: TRBD1
clone size: few
CDR3 DNA: TGTGCCTTCCAGAGCGGACAGGGAACATCCTACGAGCAGTACTTC
CDR3 protein: CAFQSGQGTSYEQYF

V gene: TRBV27
J gene: TRBJ1-2
D gene: TRBD1
clone size: -
CDR3 DNA: TGTGCCAGCAGTCTAACCGGGACAGGTAGTGGCTACACCTTC
CDR3 protein: CASSLTGTGSGYTF

V gene: TRBV5-4
J gene: TRBJ2-1
D gene: TRBD2
clone size: -
CDR3 DNA: TGTGCCAGCAGCTTGGTCCTAGCGGGAGCGAATGAGCAGTTCTTC
CDR3 protein: CASSLVLAGANEQFF

V gene: TRBV6-5
J gene: TRBJ1-1
D gene: TRBD1
clone size: -
CDR3 DNA: TGTGCCAGCACTAGGGGGCTCGGGATGAACACTGAAGCTTTCTTT
CDR3 protein: CASTRGLGMNTEAFF

V gene: TRBV2
J gene: TRBJ2-7
D gene: -
clone size: -
CDR3 DNA: TGTGCCAGCAGTGAAGAACCAGGCTACGAGCAGTACTTC
CDR3 protein: CASSEEPGYEQYF

V gene: TRBV7-2
J gene: TRBJ1-2
D gene: -
clone size: few
CDR3 DNA: TGTGCCAGCTCCCCGTGGCAGGGATACTATGGCTACACCTTC
CDR3 protein: CASSPWQGYYGYTF

V gene: TRBV5-4
J gene: TRBJ2-3
D gene: -
clone size: -
CDR3 DNA: TGTGCCAGCAGCCTCGGAGGTATGCGGGACACAGATACGCAGTATTTT
CDR3 protein: CASSLGGMRDTDTQYF

V gene: TRBV18
J gene: TRBJ2-2
D gene: -
clone size: -
CDR3 DNA: TGTGCCAGCTCACTCTCTAGCGTATCGAACACCGGGGAGCTGTTTTTT
CDR3 protein: CASSLSSVSNTGELFF

V gene: TRBV6-5
J gene: TRBJ2-3
D gene: TRBD2
clone size: once
CDR3 DNA: TGTGCCAGCAGTTATAGGCGGGAGCCGAACACAGATACGCAGTATTTT
CDR3 protein: CASSYRREPNTDTQYF

V gene: TRBV7-3
J gene: TRBJ2-2
D gene: TRBD2
clone size: -
CDR3 DNA: TGTGCCAGCAGCCCCATGGGAGGGCCCGGCACCGGGGAGCTGTTTTTT
CDR3 protein: CASSPMGGPGTGELFF

V gene: TRBV5-8
J gene: TRBJ1-4
D gene: -
clone size: once
CDR3 DNA: TGTGCCAGCAGCCTGGGGCCAGGAAAACTGTTTTTT
CDR3 protein: CASSLGPGKLFF

V gene: TRBV2
J gene: TRBJ1-3
D gene: -
clone size: -
CDR3 DNA: TGTGCCAGCTCGCTTGTTGAGGGAAACACCATATATTTT
CDR3 protein: CASSLVEGNTIYF

V gene: TRBV30
J gene: TRBJ1-4
D gene: -
clone size: -
CDR3 DNA: TGTGCCTGGAGTAACCTTAGGAGTTATAATGAAAAACTGTTTTTT
CDR3 protein: CAWSNLRSYNEKLFF

V gene: TRBV6-1
J gene: TRBJ1-3
D gene: -
clone size: -
CDR3 DNA: TGTGCCAGCAGTGAAGCGATAGACTCTGGAAACACCATATATTTT
CDR3 protein: CASSEAIDSGNTIYF

V gene: TRBV27
J gene: TRBJ1-2
D gene: TRBD1
clone size: -
CDR3 DNA: TGTGCCACCCTAACCGGGACAGGGATGAACTATGGCTACACCTTC
CDR3 protein: CATLTGTGMNYGYTF

V gene: TRBV15
J gene: TRBJ2-5
D gene: TRBD2
clone size: -
CDR3 DNA: TGTGCCACCAGCCCCGCTAGCGGCCTACAAGAGACCCAGTACTTC
CDR3 protein: CATSPASGLQETQYF